The sequence of this T cell receptor beta chain was determined in a study of blood T cell repertoires in COVID-19. The V gene's germline CDR1 is SGDLS and CDR2 YYNGEE. The CDR3 has 15 amino acids. V lost 0 bases and J 0 bases, leaving 10 bases between the germline ends. Enrollment of patients from Seattle took place during active infection, with longitudinal follow-up. Clones were sequenced by immunoSEQ multiplex PCR, and TCRdb holds only the in-frame ones, with some missing. The sample carries about 230,000 clones, around 86% recorded once. The genes are TRBV9 and TRBJ2-7; maybe TRBD2 (6 bases). Sequenced input: peripheral blood. The TCR comes from a man over 45 with COVID-19, enrolled during active disease. Here the CDR3 DNA reads TGTGCCAGCAGCGTAGGGGGGGACGGCTCCTACGAGCAGTACTTC. It is translated as CASSVGGDGSYEQYF.